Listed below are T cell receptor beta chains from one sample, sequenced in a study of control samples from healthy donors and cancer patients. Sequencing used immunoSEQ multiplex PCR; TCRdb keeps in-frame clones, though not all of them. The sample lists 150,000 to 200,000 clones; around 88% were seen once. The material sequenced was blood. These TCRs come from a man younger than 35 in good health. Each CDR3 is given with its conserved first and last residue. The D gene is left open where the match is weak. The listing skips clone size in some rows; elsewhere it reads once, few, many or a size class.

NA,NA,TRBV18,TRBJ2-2,TGTGCCAGCTCTTTGAAGGAAGCCAACACCGGGGAGCTGTTTTTT,CASSLKEANTGELFF
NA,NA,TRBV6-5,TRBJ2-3,TGTGCCAGCAGTTACTCGACCCCCGTAGGTGATACGCAGTATTTT,CASSYSTPVGDTQYF
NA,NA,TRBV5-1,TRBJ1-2,TGCGCCAGCAGCAGAGTAGGGGGTGGAGGCTACACCTTC,CASSRVGGGGYTF
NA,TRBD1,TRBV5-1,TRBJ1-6,TGCGCCAGCAGCCCTGACAGGGAGACTTCACCCCTCCACTTT,CASSPDRETSPLHF
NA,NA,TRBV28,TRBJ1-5,TGTGCCAGCACTTCCCCGATGGGGGGGGTCCAGCCCCAGCATTTT,CASTSPMGGVQPQHF
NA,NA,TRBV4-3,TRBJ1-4,TGCGCCAGCTCCCCCCAGTTAGGTCCCAATGAAAAACTGTTTTTT,CASSPQLGPNEKLFF
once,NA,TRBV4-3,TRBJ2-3,TGCGCCAGCAGCCAGGACGGTATGAGCACAGATACGCAGTATTTT,CASSQDGMSTDTQYF
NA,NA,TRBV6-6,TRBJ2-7,TGTGCCAGCAGTTCCCCCACAGGGAGCTCCTACGAGCAGTACTTC,CASSSPTGSSYEQYF
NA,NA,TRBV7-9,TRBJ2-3,TGTGCCAGCAGCCCTCGACCCGGTCCGGCAGATACGCAGTATTTT,CASSPRPGPADTQYF
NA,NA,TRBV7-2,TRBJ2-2,TGTGCCAGCAGCAGACGAAACTCGGACACCGGGGAGCTGTTTTTT,CASSRRNSDTGELFF
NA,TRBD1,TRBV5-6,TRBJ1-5,TGTGCCAGCAGTTTGGGACAGGGAAGAATTAGGAGCAATCAGCCCCAGCATTTT,CASSLGQGRIRSNQPQHF
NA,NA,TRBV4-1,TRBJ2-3,TGCGCCAGCAGCCAAGCAGGAAGGATTGGCGATACGCAGTATTTT,CASSQAGRIGDTQYF
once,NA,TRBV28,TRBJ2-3,TGTGCCAGCAGTCCGAGGAGTACGCAGTATTTT,CASSPRSTQYF
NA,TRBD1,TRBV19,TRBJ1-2,TGTGCCAGTAGCACAGGGGGCGCTGGCTATGGCTACACCTTC,CASSTGGAGYGYTF
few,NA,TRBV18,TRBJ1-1,TGTGCCAGCTCACCAAGAGTAGCAGTTGAAGCTTTCTTT,CASSPRVAVEAFF
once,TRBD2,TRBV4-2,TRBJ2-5,TGTGCCAGCAGCCAAGCCGGGACTAGCACTGAGACCCAGTACTTC,CASSQAGTSTETQYF
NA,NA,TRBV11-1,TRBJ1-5,TGTGCCGGTGGCAAGGGGCCTCTAAGTAATCAGCCCCAGCATTTT,CAGGKGPLSNQPQHF
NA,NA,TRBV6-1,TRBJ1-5,TGTGCCAGCAGTGAGTATGGGGGTAGCAATCAGCCCCAGCATTTT,CASSEYGGSNQPQHF
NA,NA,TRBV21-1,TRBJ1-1,TGTGCCAGCCAAACCCGAGGGACGGTGAACACTGAAGCTTTCTTT,CASQTRGTVNTEAFF
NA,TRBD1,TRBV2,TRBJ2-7,TGTGCCAGCACCAGGACAGGCTTATCCTACGAGCAGTACTTC,CASTRTGLSYEQYF
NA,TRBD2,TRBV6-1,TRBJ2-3,TGTGCCAGCAGTGGAGCGGGGGTCACAGATACGCAGTATTTT,CASSGAGVTDTQYF
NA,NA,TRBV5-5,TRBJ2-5,TGTGCCAGCAGCTTGGCTCCTAGCGCTTCTGAGACCCAGTACTTC,CASSLAPSASETQYF
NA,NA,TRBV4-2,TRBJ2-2,TGTGCCAGCAGCCAAGAGGTAGCCTCCCTCTACACCGGGGAGCTGTTTTTT,CASSQEVASLYTGELFF
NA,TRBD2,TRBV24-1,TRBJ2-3,TGTGCCACCAGTGATTTAAAAGGAGCGGGGAGATCAGATACGCAGTATTTT,CATSDLKGAGRSDTQYF
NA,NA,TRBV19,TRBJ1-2,TGTGCCAGTAGCTCCCTCCGGACGGGGGCCGGGGGCTATGGCTACACCTTC,CASSSLRTGAGGYGYTF
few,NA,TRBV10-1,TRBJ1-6,TGCGCCAGCATCCCCACCACCGGGGAAAACTCCTATAATTCACCCCTCCACTTT,CASIPTTGENSYNSPLHF
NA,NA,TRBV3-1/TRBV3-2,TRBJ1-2,TGTGCCAGCAGCCAAGATCAGGACGGCACTAACTATGGCTACACCTTC,CASSQDQDGTNYGYTF
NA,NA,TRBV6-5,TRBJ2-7,TGTGCCAGCAAGCGTCGGCGGAGCTCCTACGAGCAGTACTTC,CASKRRRSSYEQYF
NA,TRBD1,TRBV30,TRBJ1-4,TGTGCCTGGAGTCTCGACACAGGGGATGAAAAACTGTTTTTT,CAWSLDTGDEKLFF
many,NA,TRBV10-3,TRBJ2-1,TGTGCCATCAGTTTAAGCCCGGACAGTTACAATGAGCAGTTCTTC,CAISLSPDSYNEQFF
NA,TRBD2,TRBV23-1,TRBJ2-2,TGCGCCAGCAGTCAATTGTGGTACTCGGGAGGGAACACCTTTATTTACCAGAACACCGGGGAGCTGTTTTTT,CASSQLWYSGGNTFIYQNTGELFF
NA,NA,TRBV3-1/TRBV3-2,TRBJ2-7,TGTGCCAGCAGTCGCAAGATCCGGCTGGCCTACGAGCAGTACTTC,CASSRKIRLAYEQYF
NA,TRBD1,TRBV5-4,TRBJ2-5,TGTGCCAGCAGTCCCGGGACAGGGCAAGAGACCCAGTACTTC,CASSPGTGQETQYF
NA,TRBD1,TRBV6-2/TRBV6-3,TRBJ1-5,TGTGCCAGCAGTGAGCTAACCGGGACAGGGTCCCAGCATTTT,CASSELTGTGSQHF
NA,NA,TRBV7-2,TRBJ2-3,TGTGCCAGCAGCACGGATTACACAGATACGCAGTATTTT,CASSTDYTDTQYF
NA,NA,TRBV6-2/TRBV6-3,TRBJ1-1,TGTGCCAGCAGTTCCAGGATTGAAGCTTTCTTT,CASSSRIEAFF
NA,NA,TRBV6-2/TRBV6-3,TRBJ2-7,TGTGCCAGCAACCCACAGGATTCCTACGAGCAGTACTTC,CASNPQDSYEQYF
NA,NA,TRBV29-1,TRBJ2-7,TGCAGCGTCTCGGGAGTAGGGCGCTTGGGGTACGAGCAGTACTTC,CSVSGVGRLGYEQYF
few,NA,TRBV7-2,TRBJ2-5,TGTGCCAGCAGCAAGTACCAAGAGACCCAGTACTTC,CASSKYQETQYF
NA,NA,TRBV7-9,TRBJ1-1,TGTGCCAGCAGCCTGGGCAGCACTGAAGCTTTCTTT,CASSLGSTEAFF
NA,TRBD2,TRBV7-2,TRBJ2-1,TGTGCCAGCAGCACGGCTAGCGGGGGCTACAATGAGCAGTTCTTC,CASSTASGGYNEQFF
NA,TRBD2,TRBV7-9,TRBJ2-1,TGTGCCAGCAGCCTACCAGCGGGGGGCTGGTACAATGAGCAGTTCTTC,CASSLPAGGWYNEQFF
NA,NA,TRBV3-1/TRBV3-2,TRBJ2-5,TGTGCCAGCAGCCAACAGGGCCAAGAGACCCAGTACTTC,CASSQQGQETQYF
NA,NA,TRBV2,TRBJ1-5,TGTGCCAGCGATGGACAGTTTAGCAATCAGCCCCAGCATTTT,CASDGQFSNQPQHF
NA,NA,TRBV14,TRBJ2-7,TGTGCCAGCAGCCAAGAAATGAGACAGACCTACGAGCAGTACTTC,CASSQEMRQTYEQYF
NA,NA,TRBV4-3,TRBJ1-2,TGCGCCAGCAGCCAAGATCGAGGAAATACCCGGGGCTACACCTTC,CASSQDRGNTRGYTF
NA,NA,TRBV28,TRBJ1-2,TGTGCCAGCACCCCGCTGGTGGGGGGACGCTATGGCTACACCTTC,CASTPLVGGRYGYTF